This T cell receptor beta chain was observed in a study of CD8+ T cells in alopecia areata. Turning to the study itself: Treated patients were dosed with oral tofacitinib, taking 5 to 10 mg twice daily. Patients in the study were on tofacitinib for 6 to 18 months, then off it for 6 months.

As to treatment: oral pan-JAK inhibitor, 5-10 mg twice daily. This clone was counted between two and nine times. Sequencing templates came from extracted RNA that was reverse transcribed into cDNA. Data came from immunoSEQ multiplex PCR; TCRdb stores just in-frame clones and leaves some out. The data contain about 150,000 clones, nearly 55% of them singletons. The length of the CDR3 is 14 residues. Germline CDR1 reads ENHRY; CDR2 reads SYGVKD. Trimming cost V 0 bases and J 1 base, with 7 bases left between them. This material consisted of CD8+ T cells sorted from blood, taken at week 4, from a patient treated with tofacitinib. The clonotype was recovered from a human donor with alopecia areata. V usage is TRBV10-3 and J usage is TRBJ2-7; D not resolved. For the CDR3, the DNA is TGTGCCATCAGTGAGTCCCCACAGTCCTACGAGCAGTACTTC. This sequence encodes CAISESPQSYEQYF.